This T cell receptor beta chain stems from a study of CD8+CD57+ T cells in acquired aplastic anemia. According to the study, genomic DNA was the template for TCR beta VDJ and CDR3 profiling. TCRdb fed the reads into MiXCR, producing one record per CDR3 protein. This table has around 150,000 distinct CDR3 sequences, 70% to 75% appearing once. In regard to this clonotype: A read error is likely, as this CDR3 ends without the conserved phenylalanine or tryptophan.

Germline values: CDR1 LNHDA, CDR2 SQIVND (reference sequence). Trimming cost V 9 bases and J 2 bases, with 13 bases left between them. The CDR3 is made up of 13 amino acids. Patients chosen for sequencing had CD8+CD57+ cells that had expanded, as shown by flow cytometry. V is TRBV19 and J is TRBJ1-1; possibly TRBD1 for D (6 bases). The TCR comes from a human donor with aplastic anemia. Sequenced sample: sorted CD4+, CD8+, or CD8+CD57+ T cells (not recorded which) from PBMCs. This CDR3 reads CAREGGNNTEAFL. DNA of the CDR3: TGTGCCAGAGAGGGGGGGAATAACACTGAAGCTTTCCTC.